This TCR beta chain was recorded in a study of response to subunit inactivated influenza vaccine. This clonotype was counted ten times or more. TCRdb reprocessed the RT-PCR reads with MiXCR, giving one entry per CDR3 protein. The sample consists of 560,000 or so distinct CDR3 sequences, less than 10% of them appearing once. The CDR3 is made up of 14 amino acids. Germline V gene lookup returns CDR1 SGHTA and CDR2 FQGNSA. Deletions cut 2 bases from V and 2 bases from J, with 6 bases between. The sample here was PBMCs from blood, taken around 2 years after vaccination. This receptor was obtained from a man between 50 and 75 years old who received an inactivated influenza vaccine. The chain employs TRBV7-2 and TRBJ2-2; D gene unclear. The DNA for the CDR3 is TGTGCCAGCAGCTTACGCGCTAACACCGGGGAGCTGTTTTTT. Its protein product is CASSLRANTGELFF.